These T cell receptor beta chains were read from a single sample in a study of T cell changes during pregnancy in multiple sclerosis. TCRdb keeps only in-frame clones here, not all; method: immunoSEQ multiplex PCR. The sample carries 71,000 or so clones, 85% to 95% recorded once. The sample was peripheral blood, taken in the third trimester of pregnancy. These receptors were obtained from a female donor with multiple sclerosis, enrolled in a pregnancy study. Each CDR3 is given with its conserved first and last residue. D genes are given only for firm matches. Size is stated for part of the rows, as once, few or many counts, or as a class when the clone is expanded.

TRBV11-2	TRBJ1-4	NA	NA	CASSPTRAPGSEKLFF	TGTGCCAGCAGCCCGACGAGGGCTCCCGGAAGTGAAAAACTGTTTTTT
TRBV18	TRBJ2-7	NA	NA	CASSRQPAESYEQYF	TGTGCCAGCTCCCGACAACCAGCGGAATCCTACGAGCAGTACTTC
TRBV6-5	TRBJ1-2	NA	TRBD1	CASSRRQGANGYTF	TGTGCCAGCAGTCGACGACAGGGGGCTAATGGCTACACCTTC
TRBV6-5	TRBJ1-3	NA	NA	CASSYAQEAGNTIYF	TGTGCCAGCAGTTACGCTCAGGAGGCTGGAAACACCATATATTTT
TRBV27	TRBJ2-5	NA	TRBD1	CASSLSWDRGQETQYF	TGTGCCAGCAGTTTATCTTGGGACAGGGGGCAAGAGACCCAGTACTTC
TRBV19	TRBJ2-1	NA	TRBD2	CASSMGSGSLHEQFF	TGTGCCAGTAGTATGGGTAGCGGGAGTCTCCATGAGCAGTTCTTC
TRBV11-2	TRBJ2-7	NA	TRBD2	CASSLTSGSYEQYF	TGTGCCAGCAGCTTAACTAGCGGGAGCTACGAGCAGTACTTC
TRBV7-9	TRBJ2-1	NA	NA	CASSLPVLALEQFF	TGTGCCAGCAGCCTTCCCGTTCTAGCTCTCGAGCAGTTCTTC
TRBV10-1	TRBJ2-3	NA	NA	CASSERGSTDTQYF	TGCGCCAGCAGTGAGCGGGGAAGCACAGATACGCAGTATTTT
TRBV19	TRBJ1-1	few	TRBD1	CAIQSRTGAAFF	TGTGCCATCCAGAGCAGGACAGGCGCGGCTTTCTTT
TRBV6-4	TRBJ2-1	NA	TRBD2	CCQHFQRENVDEQFF	TGTTGCCAGCACTTCCAGCGGGAGAATGTAGATGAGCAGTTCTTC
TRBV7-9	TRBJ1-1	NA	TRBD1	CASSYHRDRGRGTEAFF	TGTGCCAGCAGCTATCACCGGGACAGGGGGCGTGGCACTGAAGCTTTCTTT
TRBV2	TRBJ1-1	few	NA	CAGRQGTEAFF	TGTGCCGGACGCCAGGGAACTGAAGCTTTCTTT
TRBV19	TRBJ2-2	NA	NA	CASSNEQGTGELFF	TGTGCCAGTAGTAACGAACAGGGAACCGGGGAGCTGTTTTTT
TRBV9	TRBJ1-4	NA	NA	CASSVALGATNEKLFF	TGTGCCAGCAGCGTAGCGCTAGGAGCAACTAATGAAAAACTGTTTTTT
TRBV4-2	TRBJ2-6	NA	NA	CASSQDLVRGREGANVLTF	TGTGCCAGCAGCCAAGATCTCGTCAGGGGAAGAGAGGGGGCCAACGTCCTGACTTTC